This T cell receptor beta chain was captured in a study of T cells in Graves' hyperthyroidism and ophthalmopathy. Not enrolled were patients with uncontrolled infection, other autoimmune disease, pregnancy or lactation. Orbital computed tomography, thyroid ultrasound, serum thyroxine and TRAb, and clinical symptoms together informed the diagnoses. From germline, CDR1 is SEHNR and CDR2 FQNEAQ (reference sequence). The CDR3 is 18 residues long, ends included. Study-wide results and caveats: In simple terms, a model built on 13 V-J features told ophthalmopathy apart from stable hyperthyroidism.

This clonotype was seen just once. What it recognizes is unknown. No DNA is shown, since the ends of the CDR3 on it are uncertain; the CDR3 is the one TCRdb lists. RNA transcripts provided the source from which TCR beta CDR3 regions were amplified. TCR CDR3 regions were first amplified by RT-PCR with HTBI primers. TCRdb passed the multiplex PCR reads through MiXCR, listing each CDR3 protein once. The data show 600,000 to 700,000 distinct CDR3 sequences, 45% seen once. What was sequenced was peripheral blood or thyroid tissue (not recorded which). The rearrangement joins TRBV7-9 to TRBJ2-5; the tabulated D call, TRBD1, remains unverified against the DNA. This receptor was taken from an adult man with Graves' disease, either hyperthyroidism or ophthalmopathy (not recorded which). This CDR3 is CASSSYICSASQGETQYF.